This T cell receptor (beta chain) stems from a study of T cell repertoires in cytomegalovirus infection. Study-level background: Through public TCR beta signatures, both CMV infection and matching HLA type were indicated.

Study-wide results and caveats: Adding up the frequency of public TCR beta families identified people who carried CMV plus the relevant HLA. In two of eight donors, the top clonotype was HLA-C-restricted CMV-specific.

TCRdb redid the calling of the reads with MiXCR, one entry per CDR3 protein. Of 290,000 or so distinct CDR3 sequences in the sample, roughly 23% were seen once. CDR3 length: 17 amino acids. V was clipped by 4 bases and J by 4 bases; unmatched bases: 7. CDR1 is MNHEY and CDR2 is SVGEGT in the germline V gene. The sample holds a few counts of this clonotype. Its antigen is still unknown. The TCR comes from a human donor in good health (CMV status not recorded). Some clones in this sample may be carry-over from other donors' samples. Sequenced input: PBMCs. The chain is built from TRBV6-2 or TRBV6-3 and TRBJ2-1, with 13 positions matching TRBD2. The CDR3 coding sequence is TGTGCCAGCAGTTCTCAGACTAGCGGGAGGAGATACAATGAGCAGTTCTTC. Amino acids: CASSSQTSGRRYNEQFF.